This T cell receptor (beta chain) is drawn from a study of T-cell memory formation after mild COVID-19. Overall study context: Largely, the TCR clusters proved donor specific. Study observations and caveats: Detection of some responders pre-infection suggested pre-existing cross-reactive memory T cells participated. Clones that got smaller from day 15 to 85 had even CD4/CD8, while clones growing later tipped toward CD4+.

This clonotype has more than one count but fewer than ten. Its specificity is not known. The germline CDR1 and CDR2 sequences are SGHRS and YFSETQ. CDR3 length: 15 amino acids. J was trimmed by 0 bases and V by 4 bases; bases with no gene match: 4. TCR alpha and TCR beta cDNA libraries with sample barcodes and UMIs came from 5'RACE using constant-segment primers. TCRdb independently ran MiXCR on the 5' RACE reads; one entry per CDR3 protein. The data contain 110,000 to 150,000 distinct CDR3 sequences, less than 25% of them singletons. The V gene is TRBV5-1, the J gene TRBJ1-3; TRBD1 aligns across 7 bases. The receptor's source is an adult woman who had mild COVID-19 (a few samples of this study predate the infection). Cell type and time point are not known. The material sequenced was PBMCs or a T cell subset sorted from them (not recorded which). The CDR3 DNA reads as TGCGCCAGCAGCCCATGGGACAGCTCTGGAAACACCATATATTTT. Translation gives CASSPWDSSGNTIYF.